The following is a TCR beta chain sequence with its context. What it recognizes is unknown. These data come from a study of T cell responses to AZD1222 COVID-19 vaccine. The CDR3 runs 12 residues. V lost 3 bases and J lost 6; bases outside the gene matches: 2. In germline, CDR1 is SEHNR, CDR2 FQNEAQ (reference sequence). Study-wide results and limits: An increase in Spike-specific TCR breadth and depth was observed after two AZD1222 doses.

Profiled with immunoSEQ multiplex PCR; TCRdb holds only in-frame clones, not every one. This sample has 140,000 to 150,000 clones; under 95% occur once, and the top ten carry about 2.1%. The sequence was obtained from an adult in good health. The sequencing here drew on peripheral blood, taken on day 0 of AZD1222 vaccination. V and J are TRBV7-9 and TRBJ2-7; 7 nucleotides match TRBD2. The CDR3 loop reads CASSLGGSEQYF. CDR3 DNA sequence: TGTGCCAGCAGCTTGGGGGGGAGCGAGCAGTACTTC.